This record concerns one T cell receptor beta chain sequence. The antigen is not known. Trimming left V 0 bases short and J 16 bases short, with 13 bases between. Germline lookup yields CDR1 MNHEY and CDR2 SVGAGI. The CDR3 runs 13 residues. Primers included in the PCR were 60 Vbeta and 13 Jbeta primers. Generated by immunoSEQ multiplex PCR, the TCRdb table keeps only in-frame clones and is missing some. The sample lists 55,000 to 80,000 clones, 75% occurring once. The sample is drawn from a study of cytomegalovirus exposure and HLA in healthy donors. General study findings and limits: Analyzed later, association rates of TCRs varied across HLA loci, with DRB1 most and HLA-C fewest. Versus the roughly 640-donor mean, an Asian-associated ancestry cluster reportedly showed fewer N-insertions in a later analysis.

This clonotype originated in a man between 65 and 85 years old in good health and CMV-seronegative. Sequencing input: PBMCs. The rearrangement joins TRBV6-5 to TRBJ1-6, with D possibly TRBD1 on 5 matching bases. The CDR3 region is CASSYSIGGGLHF. In nucleotides, the CDR3 is TGTGCCAGCAGTTACTCGATTGGGGGAGGTCTCCACTTT.